The 18 T cell receptor beta chains in this list originate from one sample, sequenced in a study of blood T cell repertoires in COVID-19. Clones were read by immunoSEQ multiplex PCR, and TCRdb kept only the in-frame ones, dropping some. The table lists about 150,000 clones, around 81% of them singletons, with 10% to 15% in the top ten. What was sequenced was peripheral blood. The receptors were sampled from a man in his sixties with active or convalescent COVID-19.

The rearrangement joins TRBV18 to TRBJ2-7; maybe TRBD2 (6 bases). Trimming took 2 bases from V and 5 from J, leaving 13 bases between them. Germline V gene lookup returns CDR1 KGHSH and CDR2 LQKENI. This CDR3 spans 14 amino acids. Here the CDR3 DNA reads TGTGCCAGCTCACCAAACTGGAGGGCGGACGAGCAGTACTTC. It codes for CASSPNWRADEQYF.

The rearrangement joins TRBV7-2 to TRBJ1-2; TRBD1 matches at 9 bases. The CDR3 has 14 residues. Germline V gives CDR1 SGHTA, CDR2 FQGNSA. Unmatched junction bases numbered 8, after V lost 4 bases and J lost 8 bases. The CDR3 bases are TGTGCCAGCAGCTCGACCCCCGGACAGGGGGGCTACACCTTC. Encoded protein: CASSSTPGQGGYTF.

The chain couples TRBV18 to TRBJ1-1; D gene uncertain. Germline CDR1 KGHSH, CDR2 LQKENI. Trimming stripped 5 bases from V and 1 base from J, with 8 bases between. The CDR3 runs 13 residues. CDR3 bases: TGTGCCAGCTCATTCCAGGAGAACACTGAAGCTTTCTTT. Its translation: CASSFQENTEAFF.

This chain links TRBV28 with TRBJ2-7; 8 nucleotides agree with TRBD2. J was trimmed by 7 bases and V by 6 bases; bases with no gene match: 5. Germline V gives CDR1 MDHEN, CDR2 SYDVKM. The CDR3 is 12 amino acids. CDR3 DNA: TGTGCCAGCAGAAGCGGGAGCGGGGAGCAGTACTTC. Translation gives CASRSGSGEQYF.

This clone appeared a few times. The V gene is TRBV4-1, the J gene TRBJ1-2; 9 positions match TRBD1. Germline CDR1 MGHRA, CDR2 YSYEKL. This CDR3 region has 14 residues. V dropped 2 bases and J dropped 4; count of bases not matched to a gene: 2. CDR3 sequence (DNA): TGCGCCAGCAGCCAACAGGACAGGGGCTATGGCTACACCTTC. Translating it yields CASSQQDRGYGYTF.

This clone appeared a few times. The V and J genes are TRBV15 and TRBJ1-4; D is unclear. Germline V gene data show CDR1 as LNHNV and CDR2 as YYDKDF (reference sequence). CDR3 length: 12 amino acids. V was cut by 1 base and J by 10 bases, with 7 bases left in between. The CDR3: CATSRGIGKLFF. The CDR3, as DNA: TGTGCCACCAGCAGAGGCATCGGAAAACTGTTTTTT. The variable domain in full, with the rest retrieved from reference TRBV15 and TRBJ1-4, is DAMVIQNPRYQVTQFGKPVTLSCSQTLNHNVMYWYQQKSSQAPKLLFHYYDKDFNNEADTPDNFQSRRPNTSFCFLDIRSPGLGDTAMYLCATSRGIGKLFFGSGTQLSVL.

The chain combines TRBV28 with TRBJ1-5, with D perhaps TRBD1 (5 bases). Germline V CDR1 and CDR2: MDHEN, SYDVKM. CDR3 length: 14 amino acids. V lost 1 base and J 2 bases, leaving 6 bases between the germline ends. The chain's CDR3 is CASSLLGGNQPQHF. CDR3 DNA sequence: TGTGCCAGCAGTTTATTAGGGGGCAATCAGCCCCAGCATTTT.

This clone has only one observation. This rearrangement joins TRBV9 to TRBJ2-1; TRBD2 might be the D (5 bases). The V and J ends lost 3 bases and 0 bases respectively, with 13 bases between them. Germline CDR1 is SGDLS and CDR2 is YYNGEE. The CDR3 sequence is 16 residues long. This CDR3 reads CASSETGGYSYNEQFF. The CDR3 DNA reads TGTGCCAGCAGCGAGACCGGCGGGTACTCCTACAATGAGCAGTTCTTC.

This chain uses TRBV11-2 with TRBJ1-3, with 7 bases identical to TRBD1. V gave up 5 bases and J gave up 0 bases; unmatched junction bases: 7. The CDR3 extends over 16 amino acids. Germline CDR1 is SGHAT and CDR2 is FQNNGV. The CDR3 here is CASSPSGQSSGNTIYF. The CDR3 DNA sequence: TGTGCCAGCAGCCCTTCGGGACAGAGCTCTGGAAACACCATATATTTT.

CDR3 bases: TGCAGCGTTGAAGTTGGAGGGCGCGGTGGCTACACCTTC. Translated, it gives CSVEVGGRGGYTF. This chain uses TRBV29-1 with TRBJ1-2; D ambiguous. V was trimmed by 1 base and J by 7 bases, leaving 13 bases between them. CDR3 length: 13 residues. Looked up from germline, CDR1 is SQVTM and CDR2 is ANQGSEA.

The chain links TRBV7-8 to TRBJ1-2; D perhaps matches TRBD1 (5 bases). This CDR3 region has 13 residues. Germline CDR1 and CDR2: SGHVS and FQNEAQ. Between the trimmed V and J ends, which lost 4 bases and 4 bases, there was a span of 10 bases. The CDR3 coding sequence is TGTGCCAGCAGCTCAGACAGACTCTATGGCTACACCTTC. It translates to CASSSDRLYGYTF. The whole variable domain, filled in from reference TRBV7-8 and TRBJ1-2, reads GAGVSQSPRYKVAKRGQDVALRCDPISGHVSLFWYQQALGQGPEFLTYFQNEAQLDKSGLPSDRFFAERPEGSVSTLKIQRTQQEDSAVYLCASSSDRLYGYTFGSGTRLTVV.

The chain joins TRBV5-6 to TRBJ2-1, with TRBD2 matching 10 bases. After removal of 4 bases from V and 9 bases from J, the junction contained 1 base not matched to a gene. From germline, CDR1 is SGHDT and CDR2 YYEEEE. This CDR3 spans 12 amino acids. The CDR3 loop is CASSPSGSEQFF. The DNA for the CDR3 is TGTGCCAGCAGCCCTAGCGGGAGTGAGCAGTTCTTC.

The DNA of the CDR3 is TGTGCCTGGATCCGAAAGCGGACGAACACAGATACGCAGTATTTT. This sequence encodes CAWIRKRTNTDTQYF. V usage is TRBV30 and J usage is TRBJ2-3; D possibly corresponds to TRBD2 (5 bases). The ends were cut back, 4 bases at V and 2 bases at J, with 16 bases in the middle. CDR3 size: 15 residues. Germline V gene data show CDR1 as GTSNPN and CDR2 as SVGIG (reference sequence).

This chain uses TRBV27 with TRBJ2-2; perhaps TRBD2 as D (6 bases). The CDR3 sequence is 14 residues long. V was cut by 7 bases and J by 4 bases, with 13 bases left in between. The germline CDR1 and CDR2 sequences are MNHEY and SMNVEV (reference sequence). Written as DNA, the CDR3 is TGTGCCAGCACCCTCCGGAGGGGCACCGGGGAGCTGTTTTTT. Translating gives CASTLRRGTGELFF.

This clone was detected once. This chain uses TRBV6-2 or TRBV6-3 with TRBJ2-7; 7 bases agree with TRBD1. V lost 5 bases, J lost 9 bases, and 10 bases stayed unmatched. The V gene's germline CDR1 is MNHEY and CDR2 SVGEGT. The CDR3 spans 13 residues. In DNA, the CDR3 is TGTGCCAGCAGTCCCCTAAGACAGGGATGGCAGTACTTC. Its protein product is CASSPLRQGWQYF.

In this sample, this clone turned up once. The chain employs TRBV5-4 and TRBJ2-2, with TRBD2 matching over 14 bases. The CDR3 spans 19 residues. Looked up from germline, CDR1 is SGHNT and CDR2 is YYREEE (reference sequence). Trimming removed 0 bases from V and 4 bases from J; junction bases left unmatched: 8. The CDR3 bases are TGTGCCAGCAGCTTGGGGGGACTAGCGGGAGTTCGGGCCACCGGGGAGCTGTTTTTT. This translates into CASSLGGLAGVRATGELFF.

V and J are TRBV7-3 and TRBJ2-1, with 12 bases identical to TRBD2. With V trimmed by 5 bases and J by 9 bases, 5 bases remained unmatched. Germline V gene sequence: CDR1 SGHTA, CDR2 FQGTGA. CDR3 length: 14 residues. The DNA of the CDR3 is TGTGCCAGCAGCACTACTAGCGGGAGGAGTGAGCAGTTCTTC. Translating it yields CASSTTSGRSEQFF. The full variable domain, its missing parts supplied by reference TRBV7-3 and TRBJ2-1, is GAGVSQTPSNKVTEKGKYVELRCDPISGHTALYWYRQSLGQGPEFLIYFQGTGAADDSGLPNDRFFAVRPEGSVSTLKIQRTERGDSAVYLCASSTTSGRSEQFFGPGTRLTVL.

This chain joins TRBV18 and TRBJ1-5; 7 nucleotides line up with TRBD1. The V gene's germline CDR1 is KGHSH and CDR2 LQKENI. The CDR3 is made up of 16 amino acids. The V gene end was trimmed by 6 bases and the J gene end by 0 bases; junction bases not matched to a gene: 8. CDR3 in DNA: TGTGCCAGCTCCCCCGACAGGGATGATAGCAATCAGCCCCAGCATTTT. Translation gives CASSPDRDDSNQPQHF.